A single sample gave rise to the 22 T cell receptor beta chains below, sequenced in a study of cytomegalovirus exposure and HLA in healthy donors. The primer mix had 60 Vbeta and 13 Jbeta primers. TCRdb's table, derived via immunoSEQ multiplex PCR, lists solely in-frame clones and lacks some. The data contain 150,000 to 200,000 clones, 80% to 85% of them singletons. Material: PBMCs. The receptor set was obtained from a woman younger than 35 in good health and CMV-seropositive.

The chain links TRBV7-2 to TRBJ1-3, with 9 positions matching TRBD1. The length of the CDR3 is 17 residues. Trimming cost V 5 bases and J 0 bases; bases outside gene matches: 8. The germline V gene has CDR1 SGHTA and CDR2 FQGNSA. The CDR3 DNA follows: TGTGCCAGCAGCCTCCAGACAGGGGGGTCCTCTGGAAACACCATATATTTT. Translation: CASSLQTGGSSGNTIYF.

The chain has TRBV5-1 and TRBJ2-1; 10 bases fit TRBD2. V dropped 5 bases and J dropped 9; count of bases not matched to a gene: 8. Per germline, CDR1 SGHRS and CDR2 YFSETQ. This CDR3 spans 14 amino acids. The CDR3: CASRTGTSVGEQFF. CDR3 sequence (DNA): TGCGCCAGCAGAACCGGGACTAGCGTGGGTGAGCAGTTCTTC.

This chain uses TRBV7-6 with TRBJ2-6, with TRBD2 matching over 7 bases. The CDR3 has 16 residues. In germline, CDR1 is SGHVS, CDR2 FNYEAQ. Trimming removed 3 bases from V and 0 bases from J; junction bases left unmatched: 2. The CDR3, as DNA: TGTGCCAGCAGCTTGGGGGGGACCTCTGGGGCCAACGTCCTGACTTTC. This gives the protein CASSLGGTSGANVLTF.

The sample holds a few counts of this clone. CDR3 nucleotides: TGTGCCAGCAGCTTAAGCAGGGGTCTCGACTACACCTTC. Protein product: CASSLSRGLDYTF. This chain uses TRBV7-2 with TRBJ1-2; weak D call: TRBD1 (6 bases). Germline CDR1 SGHTA, CDR2 FQGNSA. CDR3 length: 13 residues. V lost 2 bases, J lost 10 bases, and 14 bases lay in between.

V usage is TRBV2 and J usage is TRBJ2-3; TRBD1 matches at 9 bases. The CDR3 loop spans 14 amino acids. The junction had 11 bases not matched to a gene; V was cut back by 11 bases and J by 5 bases. Germline values: CDR1 SNHLY, CDR2 FYNNEI. CDR3 protein: CAGKAGTGLDTQYF. CDR3 coding DNA: TGTGCCGGCAAGGCAGGGACAGGGCTAGATACGCAGTATTTT.

This clone occurred a few times. CDR3 sequence (DNA): TGTGCCATCGGGAGCAGCTCTGGAAACACCATATATTTT. It is translated as CAIGSSSGNTIYF. J is TRBJ1-3 and V is TRBV10-3; the D is unclear. The CDR3 has 13 residues. V lost 8 bases, J lost 0 bases, and 8 bases lay in between. Germline-derived CDR1 and CDR2 are ENHRY and SYGVKD.

CDR3 protein: CASSSGGLGYTF. The CDR3 DNA follows: TGTGCCAGCAGCTCTGGAGGGCTTGGCTACACCTTC. The chain has TRBV7-8 and TRBJ1-2; D uncertain. The CDR3 covers 12 residues. V was cut by 4 bases and J by 7 bases, with 10 bases left in between. CDR1 and CDR2 (germline): SGHVS, FQNEAQ. The complete variable domain, with remaining parts taken from reference TRBV7-8 and TRBJ1-2, reads GAGVSQSPRYKVAKRGQDVALRCDPISGHVSLFWYQQALGQGPEFLTYFQNEAQLDKSGLPSDRFFAERPEGSVSTLKIQRTQQEDSAVYLCASSSGGLGYTFGSGTRLTVV.

This clone turned up a few times. J is TRBJ1-1 and V is TRBV20-1; 8 bases fit TRBD1. This CDR3 is built from 11 residues. Germline V gives CDR1 DFQATT, CDR2 SNEGSKA (reference sequence). The trim removed 6 bases at V and 7 bases at J, leaving 4 bases unmatched. The CDR3 DNA is TGCAGTGCCGGGACAGGCTATGAAGCTTTCTTT. Its protein product is CSAGTGYEAFF.

The gene calls are TRBV11-2 and TRBJ1-2; D gene ambiguous. Trimming removed 0 bases at V and 9 bases at J, with 11 bases between. Germline CDR1 SGHAT, CDR2 FQNNGV. CDR3 length: 13 residues. The CDR3, as DNA: TGTGCCAGCAGCTTAGACGCCCCGAACAGCTACACCTTC. It yields the protein CASSLDAPNSYTF.

The chain links TRBV14 to TRBJ2-1; 9 bases are a match to TRBD2. V was pared by 1 base and J by 4 bases, with 5 bases of the junction left unmatched. Looked up from germline, CDR1 is SGHDN and CDR2 is FVKESK. CDR3 size: 16 residues. The CDR3 spells CASSQGGSGGYNEQFF. CDR3 in DNA: TGTGCCAGCAGCCAAGGGGGTAGCGGGGGTTACAATGAGCAGTTCTTC.

The chain joins TRBV28 to TRBJ1-1; D is unresolved. The CDR3 loop spans 12 amino acids. Germline CDR1 and CDR2: MDHEN and SYDVKM. The germline V and J ends were trimmed by 5 bases and 4 bases, with 8 bases remaining between them. The CDR3 DNA is TGTGCCAGCAGTACCCGCGGCACTGAAGCTTTCTTT. It yields the protein CASSTRGTEAFF.

Comment on this clone: Different DNA sequences within this sample yield the same CDR3. This chain joins TRBV29-1 and TRBJ1-2, with D maybe TRBD1 (5 bases). Deletions cut 1 base from V and 2 bases from J, with 5 bases between. The CDR3 sequence is 12 residues long. Germline assignment: CDR1 SQVTM and CDR2 ANQGSEA. For the CDR3, the DNA is TGCAGCGTTGAAGCAGGGAACTATGGCTACACCTTC. It yields the protein CSVEAGNYGYTF.

This chain connects TRBV5-1 to TRBJ1-1; D gene unclear. The CDR3 has 13 amino acids. Germline lookup yields CDR1 SGHRS and CDR2 YFSETQ. Trimming cost V 8 bases and J 1 base, with 12 bases left between them. The CDR3 sequence is CASRTSPNTEAFF. In DNA, the CDR3 is TGCGCCAGTAGAACCTCGCCGAACACTGAAGCTTTCTTT.

The chain couples TRBV6-5 to TRBJ2-7, with D possibly TRBD1 on 5 matching bases. The CDR3 consists of 14 residues. The V gene lost 5 bases and the J gene lost 3 bases, with 14 bases spanning the gap. Germline V CDR1 and CDR2: MNHEY, SVGAGI. CDR3 protein: CASSLGRGNYEQYV. The CDR3 bases are TGTGCCAGCAGTCTCGGAAGGGGAAACTACGAGCAGTACGTC.

The V gene is TRBV10-2, the J gene TRBJ1-6, with TRBD1 identical over 10 bases. Unmatched junction bases numbered 1, after V lost 8 bases and J lost 3 bases. The CDR3 sequence is 14 residues long. Germline V lookup: CDR1 WSHSY, CDR2 SAAADI. The CDR3 here is CASGDRGYNSPLHF. For the CDR3, the DNA is TGCGCCAGCGGGGACAGGGGCTATAATTCACCCCTCCACTTT.

This clone came up once. This chain connects TRBV30 to TRBJ1-3; TRBD1 matches at 8 bases. Germline CDR1 is GTSNPN and CDR2 is SVGIG (reference sequence). The CDR3 has 18 residues. Trimming at V came to 2 bases and at J to 0 bases, leaving 12 bases not matched to a gene. In DNA, the CDR3 is TGTGCCTGGAGTTGGACAGGGTACCTAGGGAGCTCTGGAAACACCATATATTTT. It codes for CAWSWTGYLGSSGNTIYF.

The V and J genes are TRBV19 and TRBJ1-3; no firm D call. Per germline, CDR1 LNHDA and CDR2 SQIVND (reference sequence). The CDR3 has 17 residues. V shed 6 bases and J shed 0 bases, with 18 bases lying between them. The CDR3 nucleotides are TGTGCCAGTAGCCGTGGGCCATTGATCGGCTCTGGAAACACCATATATTTT. It yields the protein CASSRGPLIGSGNTIYF.

In its sample, this clone was seen a few times. The rearrangement joins TRBV6-5 to TRBJ2-3; TRBD1 is a possible D gene (5 bases). The V gene lost 4 bases and the J gene lost 2 bases, with 10 bases spanning the gap. The germline V gene encodes CDR1 MNHEY and CDR2 SVGAGI. The CDR3 is made up of 14 amino acids. CDR3 in amino acids: CASSSPGLTDTQYF. CDR3 coding DNA: TGTGCCAGCAGTTCACCAGGGCTCACAGATACGCAGTATTTT.

J is TRBJ2-7 and V is TRBV5-5; no definite D call. V was trimmed by 1 base and J by 6 bases, leaving 11 bases between them. Germline CDR1 reads SGHKS; CDR2 reads YYEKEE (reference sequence). The CDR3 sequence is 13 residues long. CDR3 in amino acids: CASSLIGFGEQYV. CDR3 sequence (DNA): TGTGCCAGCAGCTTGATCGGGTTCGGCGAGCAGTACGTC.

The CDR3 region has the DNA TGCGCCACCCAGAAAAGACTAGATACAGATACGCAGTATTTT. Translation gives CATQKRLDTDTQYF. The J gene is TRBJ2-3, the V gene TRBV4-3; the D gene is possibly TRBD2 (6 bases). This CDR3 is built from 14 residues. The germline gives CDR1 LGHNA, CDR2 YSLEER. V shed 10 bases and J shed 3 bases, with 17 bases lying between them.

This clone has more than one count but fewer than ten. As DNA, the CDR3 is TGTGCCAGCAGCCCGAGGGGGGGCGGCGGGGAAAAACTGTTTTTT. Its translation is CASSPRGGGGEKLFF. The chain couples TRBV9 to TRBJ1-4, with a possible D match to TRBD1 (6 bases). V lost 4 bases and J lost 8, with 18 bases in between. Germline V gives CDR1 SGDLS, CDR2 YYNGEE. This CDR3 has 15 amino acids.

V and J are TRBV6-1 and TRBJ1-2; TRBD1 aligns across 7 bases. CDR3 length: 14 amino acids. CDR1 and CDR2 (germline): MNHNS, SASEGT. V lost 7 bases and J lost 3; bases outside the gene matches: 8. CDR3 DNA: TGTGCCAGCATTCCCCCTACAGGGGACTATGGCTACACCTTC. Translation gives CASIPPTGDYGYTF.